The rows below give T cell receptor beta chains drawn from one sample of a study of blood T cell repertoires in COVID-19. Generated by immunoSEQ multiplex PCR, the TCRdb table keeps only in-frame clones and is missing some. This sample has under 200,000 clones; 70% to 90% occur once, and the top ten carry 20% to 25%. Material: PBMCs or T cells enriched from blood (not recorded which). These receptors were obtained from a woman aged 40 to 49 in a cohort exposed to, infected with or recovered from COVID-19 (not recorded which). The CDR3 runs from the conserved cysteine through the conserved F or W. The D gene is left open where the match is weak. Size is stated for part of the rows, as once, few or many counts, or as a class when the clone is expanded.

TRBV4-2	once	.	TRBJ1-4	CASSQSPLGGNGIEKLFF	TGTGCCAGCAGCCAGTCGCCTCTGGGAGGAAACGGGATTGAAAAACTGTTTTTT
TRBV19	.	TRBD2	TRBJ2-7	CASSILAGGKSDEQYF	TGTGCCAGTAGTATCTTAGCGGGAGGTAAATCGGACGAGCAGTACTTC
TRBV19	.	TRBD1	TRBJ2-5	CASGRQGSQTQYF	TGTGCCAGTGGAAGACAGGGTTCTCAGACCCAGTACTTC
TRBV12-5	.	TRBD1	TRBJ1-2	CASGSSPPLGQGSGYGYTF	TGTGCTAGTGGTTCGAGTCCCCCCCTTGGACAGGGTAGCGGCTATGGCTACACCTTC
TRBV4-2	.	.	TRBJ2-2	CASSQDFPSRNTGELFF	TGTGCCAGCAGCCAAGACTTCCCTAGCAGGAACACCGGGGAGCTGTTTTTT
TRBV11-2	.	.	TRBJ1-1	CASSPLRHAEAFF	TGTGCCAGCAGCCCCCTAAGACACGCTGAAGCTTTCTTT
TRBV19	.	.	TRBJ1-1	CASSIVGGRTEAFF	TGTGCCAGTAGTATAGTCGGGGGTCGCACTGAAGCTTTCTTT
TRBV6-6	.	TRBD2	TRBJ2-3	CASSLGIAGGTKSTDTQYF	TGTGCCAGCAGTCTAGGGATAGCGGGGGGGACTAAAAGCACAGATACGCAGTATTTT
TRBV18	once	TRBD1	TRBJ2-5	CASSPQDRFQETQYF	TGTGCCAGCTCACCTCAGGACAGGTTCCAAGAGACCCAGTACTTC
TRBV7-2	.	TRBD2	TRBJ2-1	CASTSTSGRATVNEQFF	TGTGCCAGCACCTCGACTAGCGGGAGGGCTACGGTCAATGAGCAGTTCTTC
TRBV7-9	.	TRBD1	TRBJ2-7	CASSPAKGQVFYEQYF	TGTGCCAGCAGCCCAGCGAAGGGACAGGTCTTCTACGAGCAGTACTTC
TRBV6-1	once	.	TRBJ1-4	CASVRSLDRVEKLFF	TGTGCCAGCGTAAGGAGCTTGGACAGAGTTGAAAAACTGTTTTTT
TRBV28	.	TRBD1	TRBJ2-7	CASSLLGTDYEQYF	TGTGCCAGCAGTTTACTCGGGACAGACTACGAGCAGTACTTC
TRBV11-1	.	.	TRBJ2-7	CASSPPDSPSYEQYF	TGTGCCAGCAGCCCACCTGACAGCCCCTCCTACGAGCAGTACTTC
TRBV27	.	.	TRBJ1-2	CASSFKDTYIYGYTF	TGTGCCAGCAGTTTCAAGGACACTTACATCTATGGCTACACCTTC
TRBV5-6	.	.	TRBJ2-5	CASSLAGGRETQYF	TGTGCCAGCAGCTTGGCTGGGGGGAGAGAGACCCAGTACTTC
TRBV29-1	.	.	TRBJ1-5	CSVDSVNQPQHF	TGCAGCGTTGACTCGGTCAATCAGCCCCAGCATTTT
TRBV29-1	.	.	TRBJ1-2	CSVEAGGEGYTF	TGCAGCGTTGAGGCGGGAGGGGAGGGCTACACCTTC
TRBV10-1	.	TRBD2	TRBJ2-1	CASSEGLAGEQFF	TGCGCCAGCAGTGAGGGACTAGCGGGAGAGCAGTTCTTC
TRBV4-2	.	.	TRBJ2-1	CASSQKLYNEQFF	TGTGCCAGCAGCCAGAAGCTCTACAATGAGCAGTTCTTC
TRBV19	once	.	TRBJ1-3	CASILKGSGNTIYF	TGTGCCAGTATCCTTAAGGGGTCTGGAAACACCATATATTTT
TRBV7-2	.	TRBD2	TRBJ2-1	CASSLTGTSGIHEQFF	TGTGCCAGCAGCTTGACCGGGACTAGCGGGATCCATGAGCAGTTCTTC
TRBV7-5	once	.	TRBJ2-7	CVRSLNGSAYEQYF	TGTGTCAGAAGCTTAAACGGGAGCGCCTACGAGCAGTACTTC
TRBV19	.	TRBD2	TRBJ2-1	CASSLTGTSGRVQFF	TGTGCCAGTAGCCTCACCGGGACTAGCGGGAGAGTGCAGTTCTTC
TRBV7-2	.	TRBD2	TRBJ2-1	CASSLWGGPPLYNEQFF	TGTGCCAGCAGCTTATGGGGAGGGCCGCCCCTCTACAATGAGCAGTTCTTC
TRBV19	.	TRBD2	TRBJ2-7	CASSKLPGLVPYEQYF	TGTGCCAGTAGTAAATTACCGGGACTAGTCCCCTACGAGCAGTACTTC
TRBV21-1	.	.	TRBJ2-5	CASSGRTGEWETQYF	TGTGCCAGCAGCGGCCGGACAGGGGAGTGGGAGACCCAGTACTTC
TRBV2	many	TRBD1	TRBJ1-5	CASRYGTGGLQPQHF	TGTGCCAGCAGATATGGGACAGGGGGCCTTCAGCCCCAGCATTTT
TRBV27	.	.	TRBJ2-7	CASSFVGAGQYEQYF	TGTGCCAGCAGTTTTGTCGGGGCAGGACAGTACGAGCAGTACTTC
TRBV5-4	.	.	TRBJ1-1	CASSPAQENTEAFF	TGTGCCAGCAGCCCTGCACAGGAAAACACTGAAGCTTTCTTT
TRBV5-6	once	TRBD1	TRBJ2-7	CASSAGQGVYFSYEQYF	TGTGCCAGCAGCGCGGGACAGGGGGTATACTTCTCCTACGAGCAGTACTTC
TRBV11-2	.	.	TRBJ2-5	CASSLIQETQYF	TGTGCCAGCAGCTTAATCCAGGAGACCCAGTACTTC
TRBV6-4	.	.	TRBJ1-2	CASSDSRQGNGYTF	TGTGCCAGCAGTGACTCGAGGCAGGGCAATGGCTACACCTTC
TRBV6-2/TRBV6-3	.	.	TRBJ2-1	CASSYSKARSSYNEQFF	TGTGCCAGCAGTTACTCCAAGGCGCGGAGCTCCTACAATGAGCAGTTCTTC
TRBV27	.	TRBD1	TRBJ2-4	CASSLIPGQGLAKNIQYF	TGTGCCAGCAGTTTAATCCCGGGACAGGGCCTAGCCAAAAACATTCAGTACTTC
TRBV7-9	.	TRBD1	TRBJ2-1	CASSSRRGTGEYNEQFF	TGTGCCAGCAGCTCCAGAAGGGGGACAGGGGAATACAATGAGCAGTTCTTC
TRBV5-1	.	TRBD2	TRBJ2-2	CASSLAATSGAYTGELFF	TGCGCCAGCAGCTTGGCCGCGACTAGCGGGGCCTATACCGGGGAGCTGTTTTTT
TRBV9	.	TRBD2	TRBJ2-2	CASSSPGGLAGELFF	TGTGCCAGCAGCTCCCCGGGGGGGTTGGCCGGGGAGCTGTTTTTT
TRBV28	.	.	TRBJ1-2	CASSQPGPHWGYYGYTF	TGTGCCAGCAGCCAACCCGGGCCCCACTGGGGCTACTATGGCTACACCTTC
TRBV6-2/TRBV6-3	once	.	TRBJ1-2	CASSYQGAINGYTF	TGTGCCAGCAGTTACCAAGGGGCTATCAATGGCTACACCTTC
TRBV2	.	.	TRBJ1-1	CASRSGPNTEAFF	TGTGCCAGCAGGTCGGGTCCGAACACTGAAGCTTTCTTT
TRBV2	few	TRBD2	TRBJ2-7	CASWTSSSEQYF	TGTGCCAGTTGGACTAGCTCGAGCGAGCAGTACTTC
TRBV28	.	.	TRBJ1-2	CASSSLTGSPNYGYTF	TGTGCCAGCAGTTCCCTAACAGGGTCCCCTAACTATGGCTACACCTTC
TRBV2	.	.	TRBJ2-7	CASNPEGPYEQYF	TGTGCCAGCAACCCGGAGGGCCCCTACGAGCAGTACTTC
TRBV13	.	.	TRBJ1-1	CASSLNPGRLAEAFF	TGTGCCAGCAGCTTAAATCCAGGTCGCCTCGCTGAAGCTTTCTTT
TRBV15	once	TRBD1	TRBJ1-6	CATSSSDRVDSPLHF	TGTGCCACCAGCAGCTCGGACAGGGTTGATTCACCCCTCCACTTT
TRBV6-5	.	TRBD1	TRBJ2-5	CASSYGTGLIQETQYF	TGTGCCAGCAGTTACGGGACAGGGTTGATTCAAGAGACCCAGTACTTC
TRBV11-2	.	TRBD2	TRBJ2-3	CASSPSTSGGALDTQYF	TGTGCCAGCAGCCCGTCGACTAGCGGGGGGGCTCTCGATACGCAGTATTTT
TRBV13	.	.	TRBJ2-1	CASSEATSSGEQFF	TGTGCCAGCAGCGAAGCTACTAGCTCCGGTGAGCAGTTCTTC
TRBV14	few	.	TRBJ1-2	CASSQSIRGGYTF	TGTGCCAGCAGCCAATCAATAAGAGGCGGCTACACCTTC
TRBV6-1	.	TRBD1	TRBJ1-1	CASSDRGLGTEAFF	TGTGCCAGCAGTGACAGGGGGCTGGGCACTGAAGCTTTCTTT
TRBV5-4	.	.	TRBJ2-3	CASSFEGGTDTQYF	TGTGCCAGCAGCTTCGAGGGAGGCACAGATACGCAGTATTTT
TRBV29-1	.	.	TRBJ1-1	CSVEGDTTEAFF	TGCAGCGTTGAAGGAGATACCACTGAAGCTTTCTTT
TRBV28	.	.	TRBJ1-1	CASSPFQRVVAFF	TGTGCCAGCAGTCCCTTTCAACGGGTGGTTGCTTTCTTT
TRBV19	.	TRBD1	TRBJ1-5	CASHPGGGFQPQHF	TGTGCCAGTCACCCAGGGGGCGGCTTTCAGCCCCAGCATTTT
TRBV24-1	few	.	TRBJ1-5	CATSDSTGQPQHF	TGTGCCACCAGTGATTCTACAGGGCAGCCCCAGCATTTT
TRBV9	once	.	TRBJ2-7	CASSVQGGTYEQYF	TGTGCCAGCAGCGTCCAGGGAGGAACCTACGAGCAGTACTTC
TRBV29-1	.	.	TRBJ2-7	CSVRQDYEQYF	TGCAGCGTCAGACAGGACTACGAGCAGTACTTC
TRBV4-1	.	TRBD2	TRBJ2-3	CASSQERWTSGGALDTQYF	TGCGCCAGCAGCCAAGAGCGGTGGACTAGCGGGGGGGCCCTAGATACGCAGTATTTT